The 28 T cell receptor beta chains given below trace back to one sample, sequenced in a study of blood T cells in healthy people across ages. PCR was performed a second time for about 7 to 12 cycles using a sample-barcoded 5' primer and a J-beta primer mix. TCRdb ran MiXCR on the 5' RACE reads and lists one entry per CDR3 protein. The table lists under 2 million distinct CDR3 sequences, roughly 30% of them singletons. The specimen was blood. These receptor sequences come from a woman in her 30s in good health.

This clonotype came up a few times. This rearrangement joins TRBV2 to TRBJ1-2, with TRBD1 as a possible D gene (5 bases). The CDR3 has 13 residues. Germline V lookup: CDR1 SNHLY, CDR2 FYNNEI. V lost 6 bases to trimming and J lost 8 bases, with 16 bases between them. The CDR3 DNA sequence: TGTGCCAGCAGGGGACCCACCTTAGAAGGCTACACCTTC. The encoded protein is CASRGPTLEGYTF.

This chain joins TRBV4-1 and TRBJ1-1, with no clear D. The germline V gene has CDR1 MGHRA and CDR2 YSYEKL. Deletions cut 8 bases from V and 3 bases from J, with 10 bases between. The length of the CDR3 is 12 residues. Here the CDR3 reads CASDQGYTEAFF. CDR3 sequence (DNA): TGCGCCAGCGACCAAGGCTACACTGAAGCTTTCTTT.

This clonotype was recorded a few times. The J gene is TRBJ1-5, the V gene TRBV10-3, with D possibly being TRBD1 (6 bases). This CDR3 comprises 15 residues. V lost 6 bases and J 2 bases, leaving 14 bases between the germline ends. From germline, CDR1 is ENHRY and CDR2 SYGVKD. CDR3 amino acids: CAISEGSGGNQPQHF. CDR3 DNA sequence: TGTGCCATCAGCGAGGGATCAGGGGGCAATCAGCCCCAGCATTTT.

The chain carries TRBV10-3 and TRBJ1-1; unclear D gene. Trimming stripped 7 bases from V and 5 bases from J, with 14 bases between. The CDR3 spans 13 residues. Germline-derived CDR1 and CDR2 are ENHRY and SYGVKD. CDR3 DNA sequence: TGTGCCATCAAACCCGACAAATTGACTGAAGCTTTCTTT. Protein sequence: CAIKPDKLTEAFF.

The rearrangement joins TRBV20-1 to TRBJ2-5, with 8 positions matching TRBD1. The end of the DNA fits TRBJ2-7 better, so the J call may be wrong. Germline V gene data show CDR1 as DFQATT and CDR2 as SNEGSKA (reference sequence). This CDR3 is built from 16 residues. In DNA form, the CDR3 reads TGCAGTGCTAGAGATTTGCGGACAGGGAACTTTTACGAGCAGTACTTC. Translating it yields CSARDLRTGNFYEQYF.

The J gene is TRBJ1-2, the V gene TRBV7-9; the D gene is possibly TRBD1 (5 bases). CDR1 is SEHNR and CDR2 is FQNEAQ in the germline V gene (reference sequence). Trimming took 4 bases from V and 7 from J, leaving 25 bases between them. This CDR3 region has 17 residues. The CDR3 reads CASSSIPRPGLPPGYTF. The DNA of the CDR3 is TGTGCCAGCAGCTCCATACCCAGGCCGGGACTCCCACCTGGCTACACCTTC.

This clonotype showed up just a few times. CDR3 amino acids: CASSLDGNANTGELFF. CDR3 DNA sequence: TGTGCCAGCAGTTTAGATGGGAATGCGAACACCGGGGAGCTGTTTTTT. J is TRBJ2-2 and V is TRBV12-3 or TRBV12-4; D uncertain. The V end was cut by 1 base, the J end by 0 bases, with 9 bases between. CDR3 length: 16 amino acids.

This chain links TRBV29-1 with TRBJ2-7; TRBD1 matches 7 bases. The germline gives CDR1 SQVTM, CDR2 ANQGSEA. The CDR3 is made up of 12 amino acids. V gave up 7 bases and J gave up 1 base; unmatched junction bases: 4. The CDR3 loop is CSGMTGSYEQYF. The DNA for the CDR3 is TGCAGCGGTATGACAGGGTCCTACGAGCAGTACTTC.

V gene TRBV20-1 combines with J gene TRBJ2-1, with D tentatively TRBD2 (6 bases). Between the trimmed V and J ends, which lost 1 base and 6 bases, there was a span of 13 bases. CDR3 length equals 14 residues. Germline V gene lookup returns CDR1 DFQATT and CDR2 SNEGSKA (reference sequence). The CDR3 DNA is TGCAGTGCTAGAGTGGGAGGTAGGCCCAATGAGCAGTTCTTC. It yields the protein CSARVGGRPNEQFF.

The rearrangement links TRBV3-1 to TRBJ2-5; TRBD2 agrees at 10 bases. The CDR3 totals 15 residues. V shed 3 bases, J shed 1 base, and the junction held 2 bases outside the gene matches. Germline V gene lookup returns CDR1 LGHDT and CDR2 YNNKEL (reference sequence). The DNA for the CDR3 is TGTGCCAGCAGCCAGACTAGCGGGTTCCAAGAGACCCAGTACTTC. Translated, it gives CASSQTSGFQETQYF.

This clonotype has a handful of counts. The chain combines TRBV7-6 with TRBJ1-6; D remains ambiguous. Germline V gene data show CDR1 as SGHVS and CDR2 as FNYEAQ. The CDR3 totals 16 residues. Trimming left V 0 bases short and J 7 bases short, with 13 bases between. The CDR3, as DNA: TGTGCCAGCAGCTTAGCTACGCTAAGGGAAAATTCACCCCTCCACTTT. Its translation: CASSLATLRENSPLHF.

This clonotype appeared many times. The gene calls are TRBV7-2 and TRBJ2-5, with D hard to call. The germline gives CDR1 SGHTA, CDR2 FQGNSA. This CDR3 is 11 amino acids long. Trimming removed 2 bases at V and 10 bases at J, with 8 bases between. The CDR3 DNA follows: TGTGCCAGCAGCTTATCTGGGATCCAGTACTTC. Encoded protein: CASSLSGIQYF. The full variable domain, completed using reference TRBV7-2 and TRBJ2-5, is GAGVSQSPSNKVTEKGKDVELRCDPISGHTALYWYRQSLGQGLEFLIYFQGNSAPDKSGLPSDRFSAERTGGSVSTLTIQRTQQEDSAVYLCASSLSGIQYFGPGTRLLVL.

This clonotype is a singleton in its sample. The junction departs from germline at one end; a sequencing error may be responsible. The chain is built from TRBV10-3 and TRBJ2-4; D gene uncertain. The J call may be wrong; the DNA end is better matched by TRBJ2-7. Germline V gene lookup returns CDR1 ENHRY and CDR2 SYGVKD. The CDR3 contains 13 residues. The CDR3 nucleotides are TGTGCCGTCAGTGAGCCCCCGGGCTACGAGCAGTACTTC. It codes for CAVSEPPGYEQYF.

This clonotype was observed a handful of times. The chain joins TRBV24-1 to TRBJ2-1; 8 nucleotides align to TRBD2. The CDR3 runs 15 residues. V dropped 5 bases and J dropped 5; count of bases not matched to a gene: 7. Germline CDR1 reads KGHDR; CDR2 reads SFDVKD. The DNA for the CDR3 is TGTGCCACCAGTGGAGCGGGGGAGGAGAACAATGAGCAGTTCTTC. Its translation: CATSGAGEENNEQFF.

The rearrangement joins TRBV12-3 or TRBV12-4 to TRBJ1-5; 8 bases agree with TRBD1. This CDR3 spans 14 amino acids. V was clipped by 5 bases and J by 5 bases; unmatched bases: 5. The CDR3 protein is CASSNTQGDQPQHF. CDR3 nucleotide sequence: TGTGCCAGCAGTAATACACAGGGGGATCAGCCCCAGCATTTT.

This clonotype was recorded a few times. This rearrangement joins TRBV7-8 to TRBJ2-3, with 8 bases aligning to TRBD2. V shed 3 bases, J shed 3 bases, and the junction held 5 bases outside the gene matches. The V gene's germline CDR1 is SGHVS and CDR2 FQNEAQ. This CDR3 is 15 amino acids long. The CDR3 loop is CASSLGGRFTDTQYF. The DNA of the CDR3 is TGTGCCAGCAGCTTGGGCGGGAGGTTTACAGATACGCAGTATTTT. Full variable domain (rest looked up from reference TRBV7-8 and TRBJ2-3): GAGVSQSPRYKVAKRGQDVALRCDPISGHVSLFWYQQALGQGPEFLTYFQNEAQLDKSGLPSDRFFAERPEGSVSTLKIQRTQQEDSAVYLCASSLGGRFTDTQYFGPGTRLTVL.

The J gene is TRBJ2-7, the V gene TRBV6-5, with 7 bases aligning to TRBD1. The CDR3 is made up of 15 amino acids. V was pared by 6 bases and J by 2 bases, with 10 bases of the junction left unmatched. The germline V gene encodes CDR1 MNHEY and CDR2 SVGAGI. The CDR3 loop reads CASRPRDRPTYEQYF. In DNA, the CDR3 is TGTGCCAGCAGACCCAGGGACAGACCAACCTACGAGCAGTACTTC.

In regard to this clonotype: Compared with germline, one end of the junction differs, possibly owing to a read error. The rearrangement uses TRBV7-9 and TRBJ1-5; unclear D gene. CDR3 length equals 12 residues. Per germline, CDR1 SEHNR and CDR2 FQNEAQ (reference sequence). This CDR3 reads CASSPENQPRHF. CDR3 nucleotides: TGTGCCAGCAGCCCAGAGAATCAGCCCCGGCATTTT.

The V call is TRBV3-1, the J call TRBJ2-3; D is undetermined. Germline V CDR1 and CDR2: LGHDT, YNNKEL (reference sequence). V was shortened by 4 bases and J by 6 bases, with 20 bases between the two germline ends. CDR3 length: 16 amino acids. CDR3 sequence reads: CASSPIPSPRQDTQYF. The CDR3 bases are TGTGCCAGCAGCCCCATCCCAAGCCCCAGGCAGGATACGCAGTATTTT.

The genes are TRBV3-1 and TRBJ2-7, with a possible D match to TRBD2 (6 bases). CDR3 size: 12 residues. CDR1 and CDR2 (germline): LGHDT, YNNKEL (reference sequence). Trimming shortened V by 2 bases and J by 7 bases, and 9 bases separated the two germline ends. The CDR3 DNA follows: TGTGCCAGCAGCCAATTAGGGACTGAGCAGTACTTC. Amino acid sequence: CASSQLGTEQYF.

The J gene is TRBJ1-5, the V gene TRBV27, with 7 bases fitting TRBD1. CDR3 length: 13 residues. Germline V lookup: CDR1 MNHEY, CDR2 SMNVEV (reference sequence). The V and J ends lost 4 bases and 9 bases, in that order; junction bases with no gene match: 6. Written as DNA, the CDR3 is TGTGCCAGCAGTTATGACAGGGAAAGGCCCCAGCATTTT. Protein sequence: CASSYDRERPQHF.

The V and J genes are TRBV27 and TRBJ1-1; 9 bases are shared with TRBD1. From germline, CDR1 is MNHEY and CDR2 SMNVEV (reference sequence). J lost 0 bases, V lost 7 bases, and 6 bases had no gene match. This CDR3 is 15 amino acids long. The CDR3 nucleotides read TGTGCCAGCAAAAGCGGGGACAGGGTGAACACTGAAGCTTTCTTT. As protein: CASKSGDRVNTEAFF.

The chain joins TRBV11-2 to TRBJ2-1; tentatively, D is TRBD1 (5 bases). The CDR3 is 11 residues long. Germline V gene data show CDR1 as SGHAT and CDR2 as FQNNGV. V was clipped by 8 bases and J by 14 bases, with 16 bases between them. CDR3 sequence (DNA): TGTGCCAGCGGCGCTGACAGAGTAAAGTTCTTC. This sequence encodes CASGADRVKFF.

The chain couples TRBV12-3 or TRBV12-4 to TRBJ1-2; TRBD1 agrees at 8 bases. The CDR3 spans 15 residues. The ends lost 4 bases at V and 0 bases at J; junction bases unmatched: 4. The CDR3 DNA follows: TGTGCCAGCAGTTCCATCAGGGGGCCTAACTATGGCTACACCTTC. Encoded protein: CASSSIRGPNYGYTF.

DNA for the CDR3: TGTGCCATCAGTGAGTCAACAGATAGAATCACCGGGGAGCTGTTTTTT. Translation gives CAISESTDRITGELFF. V gene TRBV10-3 combines with J gene TRBJ2-2; D is unresolved. Trimming took 0 bases from V and 4 from J, leaving 12 bases between them. The CDR3 runs 16 residues. The germline CDR1 and CDR2 sequences are ENHRY and SYGVKD.

The V and J genes are TRBV20-1 and TRBJ1-1; unclear D gene. V lost 3 bases and J lost 1, with 9 bases in between. This CDR3 contains 13 residues. The germline V gene encodes CDR1 DFQATT and CDR2 SNEGSKA (reference sequence). The CDR3 bases are TGCAGTGCTAGGCAACAGCCGAACACTGAAGCTTTCTTT. Residues: CSARQQPNTEAFF.

With regard to this clonotype: One end of the junction is discordant with germline, which a read error may explain. The chain is built from TRBV5-5 and TRBJ2-1; no definite D call. The germline V gene encodes CDR1 SGHKS and CDR2 YYEKEE (reference sequence). The CDR3 is 14 residues long. CDR3 amino acids: CASSLGGRYNERFF. For the CDR3, the DNA is TGTGCCAGCAGCTTGGGCGGTAGGTACAATGAGCGGTTCTTC. Looking up the rest from reference TRBV5-5 and TRBJ2-1 gives the full variable domain: DAGVTQSPTHLIKTRGQQVTLRCSPISGHKSVSWYQQVLGQGPQFIFQYYEKEERGRGNFPDRFSARQFPNYSSELNVNALLLGDSALYLCASSLGGRYNERFFGPGTRLTVL.

The J gene is TRBJ2-5, the V gene TRBV24-1; 8 nucleotides line up with TRBD2. The DNA matches TRBJ2-7 better at its end, which makes the J call doubtful. Germline V gives CDR1 KGHDR, CDR2 SFDVKD. CDR3 size: 16 residues. The CDR3 nucleotides are TGTGCCACCAGTGATGCGTCCGGGACTAGTCTCTACGAGCAGTACTTC. Encoded protein: CATSDASGTSLYEQYF.